This T cell receptor beta chain comes out of a study of T cells expressing NK-cell markers. Germline V gives CDR1 DFQATT, CDR2 SNEGSKA (reference sequence). This CDR3 has 14 amino acids. Overall study findings and caveats: CD8+ T cells in 5 or 6 donors included dominant NKG2C+ clonotypes at 1.0-7.0%.

UMIs were included in TCR beta cDNA generated by 5'RACE template switching. Reprocessing the 5' RACE reads, TCRdb reports a single entry for every CDR3 protein and omits DNA. This listing includes about 460,000 distinct CDR3 sequences. Regarding this clonotype: The antigen is unknown.

J is TRBJ2-4 and V is TRBV20-1. This TCR came from a woman between 45 and 60 years old in good health. Sequencing used blood T cells: a sorted CD56 or NKG2C T cell subset, CD4+ or CD8+ T cells, or bulk PBMC T cells (not recorded which). CDR3 in amino acids: CSVGELGDGDIQYF.